A selection of T cell receptor beta chains follows, all from one sample in a study of T cells after yellow fever vaccination. TCRdb reanalysed the 5' RACE reads using MiXCR and keeps one entry per CDR3 protein. This repertoire shows about 120,000 distinct CDR3 sequences, 8% to 9.5% found once; its top ten account for less than 30%. Sequences were derived from CD8+ T cells sorted from PBMCs, sampled 45 days after the yellow fever booster vaccination. Receptors were obtained from a man aged 25-45 years who received the YFV17D yellow fever vaccine. CDR3s include the opening cysteine and the closing phenylalanine or tryptophan. Fields, in order: D gene, J gene, V gene, clone size, CDR3 protein, CDR3 DNA. D genes are given only for firm matches. The listing skips clone size in some rows; elsewhere it reads once, few, many or a size class.

>TRBD2|TRBJ2-7|TRBV7-2|many
CASGLPGGAYEQYF
TGTGCCAGCGGACTGCCGGGAGGAGCCTACGAGCAGTACTTC
>-|TRBJ1-5|TRBV20-1|many
CSARDITTYSNQPQHF
TGCAGTGCTAGAGATATCACAACCTATAGCAATCAGCCCCAGCATTTT
>-|TRBJ2-2|TRBV19|-
CASSILNGELFF
TGTGCCAGTAGTATTCTCAACGGGGAGCTGTTTTTT
>-|TRBJ2-7|TRBV12-3/TRBV12-4|-
CASSYPPTGAGYEQYF
TGTGCCAGCAGTTACCCACCCACTGGGGCGGGGTACGAGCAGTACTTC
>-|TRBJ2-7|TRBV9|many
CASSQSGVEGDEQYF
TGTGCCAGCAGCCAGTCGGGGGTGGAAGGCGACGAGCAGTACTTC
>-|TRBJ2-1|TRBV20-1|many
CSARAVSSSYNEQFF
TGCAGTGCTAGAGCGGTATCAAGCTCCTACAATGAGCAGTTCTTC
>TRBD2|TRBJ2-1|TRBV20-1|few
CSFVATSGHYEQFF
TGCAGTTTCGTCGCGACTAGCGGCCACTATGAGCAGTTCTTC
>TRBD1|TRBJ2-7|TRBV11-1|-
CASSLANPGQGALDEQYF
TGTGCCAGCAGCTTAGCAAATCCGGGACAGGGGGCCCTGGACGAGCAGTACTTC
>-|TRBJ2-5|TRBV4-2|many
CASSQDPRYQETQYF
TGTGCCAGCAGCCAAGATCCCCGTTACCAAGAGACCCAGTACTTC
>-|TRBJ2-5|TRBV25-1|many
CASSRGRGETQYF
TGTGCCAGCAGTAGGGGGAGAGGAGAGACCCAGTACTTC
>-|TRBJ1-3|TRBV20-1|many
CSAIEGASSGNTIYF
TGCAGTGCCATTGAAGGGGCGAGCTCTGGAAACACCATATATTTT
>TRBD2|TRBJ2-5|TRBV4-3|-
CASSQDSGRLGETQYF
TGCGCCAGCAGCCAAGATAGCGGGAGGCTGGGAGAGACCCAGTACTTC
>-|TRBJ2-7|TRBV20-1|few
CSLLAGGFSYEQYF
TGCAGTCTCCTTGCTGGCGGGTTCTCCTACGAGCAGTACTTC
>-|TRBJ2-3|TRBV4-2|many
CASSQDLSFTDTQYF
TGTGCCAGCAGCCAAGATTTGAGTTTTACAGATACGCAGTATTTT
>TRBD2|TRBJ2-1|TRBV6-5|many
CGVAGDVLSDEQFF
TGTGGGGTAGCGGGAGACGTTTTGAGCGATGAGCAGTTCTTC
>TRBD1|TRBJ1-1|TRBV30|many
CAWSKPGQEVAEAFF
TGTGCCTGGAGCAAACCGGGACAGGAGGTCGCTGAAGCTTTCTTT
>-|TRBJ2-1|TRBV20-1|few
CSAPGGVSYNEQFF
TGCAGTGCCCCAGGCGGAGTATCCTACAATGAGCAGTTCTTC
>TRBD1|TRBJ2-1|TRBV18|many
CASSPTGVEQFF
TGTGCCAGCTCACCGACAGGGGTTGAGCAGTTCTTC
>TRBD2|TRBJ2-7|TRBV2|-
CASSELTSGSVHQGEQYF
TGTGCCAGCAGTGAACTGACTAGCGGGAGTGTTCACCAGGGCGAGCAGTACTTC
>-|TRBJ2-3|TRBV7-2|many
CARPGGHRADTQYF
TGTGCCCGACCCGGGGGGCACCGGGCAGATACGCAGTATTTT
>-|TRBJ2-2|TRBV10-3|many
CAIGHPNTGELFF
TGTGCCATAGGACATCCGAACACCGGGGAGCTGTTTTTT
>-|TRBJ2-7|TRBV18|many
CASSPRGNEQYF
TGTGCCAGCAGCCCCAGGGGAAACGAGCAGTACTTC
>-|TRBJ2-1|TRBV5-1|many
CASSLETEYRGEQFF
TGCGCCAGCAGCTTGGAGACAGAATACCGCGGAGAGCAGTTCTTC